The 10 T cell receptor beta chains in this list originate from one sample, sequenced in a study of circulating CD8 cells and anti-PD-1 response in melanoma. Four subsets defined by PD-1 and/or TIGIT were sorted from live CD3+CD8+TCRalphabeta+ cells. Each library started from about 15 ng of total RNA using the QIAseq Immune Repertoire TCR panel. TCRdb recomputed calls from the reads with MiXCR, one row per CDR3 protein. Of about 720 distinct CDR3 sequences listed, roughly 7.6% are singletons. The sequenced sample was CD8+ T cells from PBMCs, obtained at baseline or after one month of anti-PD-1 therapy (not recorded which). These receptors all stem from a human donor with melanoma.

By its share, this clonotype is large. The V gene is TRBV29-1, the J gene TRBJ2-7, with D possibly being TRBD1 (6 bases). Per germline, CDR1 SQVTM and CDR2 ANQGSEA. The germline V and J ends were trimmed by 6 bases and 6 bases, with 9 bases remaining between them. CDR3 length: 10 amino acids. CDR3 sequence: CSVGQTEQYF. The CDR3 bases are TGCAGCGTCGGACAGACCGAGCAGTACTTC.

This clonotype qualifies as medium-sized (0.01 to 0.1%). This sequence joins TRBV10-3 and TRBJ1-1; D remains ambiguous. CDR1 ENHRY and CDR2 SYGVKD come from the germline V gene. The CDR3 consists of 11 residues. Trimming took 3 bases from V and 2 from J, leaving 1 base between them. Here the CDR3 reads CAISENTEAFF. The CDR3 nucleotides are TGTGCCATCAGTGAAAACACTGAAGCTTTCTTT.

A remark on this clonotype: No conserved phenylalanine or tryptophan is present at the end of the CDR3, so a read error is the likely explanation. The chain combines TRBV7-7 with TRBJ2-3, with D possibly matching TRBD1 (5 bases). The CDR3 contains 13 residues. Germline loops: CDR1 SSHAT, CDR2 FNYEAQ (reference sequence). The CDR3 loop reads CASSLLKTDRQYL. CDR3 coding DNA: TGTGCTAGCAGCTTATTAAAGACAGATAGGCAGTATCTT.

As concerns this clonotype: This may arise from a read error, as a much more abundant clone is one base away. J is TRBJ2-7 and V is TRBV28; 8 bases fit TRBD1. The germline gives CDR1 MDHEN, CDR2 SYDVKM. This CDR3 has 13 residues. With V trimmed by 6 bases and J by 7 bases, 8 bases remained unmatched. The CDR3 sequence is CASRTGARFEQYF. In nucleotides, the CDR3 is TGTGCCAGCAGGACAGGGGCCCGGTTTGAGCAGTACTTC. Drawing the rest from reference TRBV28 and TRBJ2-7, the complete variable domain is DVKVTQSSRYLVKRTGEKVFLECVQDMDHENMFWYRQDPGLGLRLIYFSYDVKMKEKGDIPEGYSVSREKKERFSLILESASTNQTSMYLCASRTGARFEQYFGPGTRLTVT.

This clonotype is large in the sample. The chain has TRBV20-1 and TRBJ2-7, with a weak D call TRBD2 (6 bases). The CDR3 has 13 residues. V lost 5 bases and J lost 3, with 14 bases in between. Per the germline V gene, CDR1 is DFQATT and CDR2 is SNEGSKA (reference sequence). CDR3 protein: CSAPEGTFYEQYF. CDR3 nucleotide sequence: TGCAGTGCTCCGGAGGGGACCTTCTACGAGCAGTACTTC.

This clonotype is deemed large. The chain joins TRBV10-2 to TRBJ1-2; 7 bases agree with TRBD1. V was pared by 8 bases and J by 8 bases, with 17 bases of the junction left unmatched. The V gene's germline CDR1 is WSHSY and CDR2 SAAADI. The CDR3 is 15 residues long. The CDR3 DNA reads as TGCGCCAGCCGATCAGGGGGGGACCTCGATTCAGGCTACACCTTC. Translation gives CASRSGGDLDSGYTF.

This clonotype ranks as medium-sized (0.01 to 0.1%). The chain is built from TRBV11-2 and TRBJ2-3; D is undetermined. Germline CDR1 and CDR2: SGHAT and FQNNGV. The V end was cut by 3 bases, the J end by 1 base, with 20 bases between. There are 18 residues in the CDR3. CDR3 loop: CASSFLTVSPWGTDTQYF. CDR3 DNA: TGTGCCAGCAGCTTCCTAACCGTCTCCCCCTGGGGCACAGATACGCAGTATTTT.

This clonotype is medium-sized in the sample. The V and J genes are TRBV20-1 and TRBJ2-1; D unclear. The CDR3 loop spans 11 amino acids. Per the germline V gene, CDR1 is DFQATT and CDR2 is SNEGSKA (reference sequence). Trimming took off 2 bases at V and 8 bases at J, with 7 bases between the two ends. The CDR3 loop reads CSARPGHEQFF. The CDR3 nucleotides are TGCAGTGCTAGACCAGGCCATGAGCAGTTCTTC.

Turning to this clonotype: This may arise from a read error, as a much more abundant clone is one base away. The J gene is TRBJ2-7, the V gene TRBV20-1; D gene unclear. Germline assignment: CDR1 DFQATT and CDR2 SNEGSKA (reference sequence). The CDR3 has 14 amino acids. The CDR3 sequence is CSARRPSDTYEQDF. Written as DNA, the CDR3 is TGCAGTGCTAGAAGGCCTAGTGATACCTACGAGCAGGACTTC.

By share of the sample, this clonotype is large (0.1 to 1%). This chain joins TRBV2 and TRBJ1-2, with TRBD1 matching 7 bases. This CDR3 contains 14 residues. Germline V gene sequence: CDR1 SNHLY, CDR2 FYNNEI. Trimming cost V 8 bases and J 4 bases; bases outside gene matches: 10. CDR3: CASFKTGSFYGYTF. In nucleotides, the CDR3 is TGTGCCAGCTTCAAGACAGGGAGTTTCTATGGCTACACCTTC.